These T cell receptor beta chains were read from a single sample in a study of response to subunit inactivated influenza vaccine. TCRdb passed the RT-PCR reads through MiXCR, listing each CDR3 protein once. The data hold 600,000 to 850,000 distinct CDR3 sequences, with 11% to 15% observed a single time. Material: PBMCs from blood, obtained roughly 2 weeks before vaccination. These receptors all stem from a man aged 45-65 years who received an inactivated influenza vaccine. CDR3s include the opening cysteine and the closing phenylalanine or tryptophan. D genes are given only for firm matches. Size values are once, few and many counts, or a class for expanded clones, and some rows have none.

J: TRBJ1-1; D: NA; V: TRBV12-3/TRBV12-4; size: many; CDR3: CASSWVRTEAFF; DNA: TGTGCCAGCAGCTGGGTCCGGACTGAAGCTTTCTTT
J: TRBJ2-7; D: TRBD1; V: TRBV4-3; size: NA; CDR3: CASSHTGVDEQYF; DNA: TGCGCCAGCAGCCATACAGGGGTTGACGAGCAGTACTTC
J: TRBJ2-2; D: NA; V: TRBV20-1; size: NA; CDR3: CSAPNPAGELFF; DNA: TGCAGTGCTCCCAATCCCGCTGGGGAGCTGTTTTTT
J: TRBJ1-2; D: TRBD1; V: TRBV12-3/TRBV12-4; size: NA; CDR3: CASSPGTGGKSDYGYTF; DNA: TGTGCCAGCAGCCCCGGAACAGGGGGCAAATCGGACTATGGCTACACCTTC
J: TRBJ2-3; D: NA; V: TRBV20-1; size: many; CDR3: CSAGGAGWGGHTDTQYF; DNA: TGCAGTGCTGGGGGGGCCGGGTGGGGCGGACACACAGATACGCAGTATTTT
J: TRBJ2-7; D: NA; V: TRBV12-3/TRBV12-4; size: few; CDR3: CASGDIRNEQYF; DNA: TGTGCCAGCGGGGACATTCGTAACGAGCAGTACTTC
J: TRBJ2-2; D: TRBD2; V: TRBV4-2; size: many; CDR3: CASSQSGGATGELFF; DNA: TGTGCCAGCAGCCAATCCGGGGGGGCCACCGGGGAGCTGTTTTTT
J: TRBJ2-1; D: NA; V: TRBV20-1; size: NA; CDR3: CSAPKARSALTVQQNEQFF; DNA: TGCAGTGCCCCGAAAGCACGGTCGGCGTTGACAGTCCAGCAAAATGAGCAGTTCTTC
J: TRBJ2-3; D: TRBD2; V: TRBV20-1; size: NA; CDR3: CSARLAGGVDTQYF; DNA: TGCAGTGCTAGACTAGCGGGGGGTGTAGATACGCAGTATTTT
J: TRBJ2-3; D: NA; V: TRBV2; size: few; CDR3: CAGQLDTQYF; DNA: TGTGCCGGGCAGTTGGATACGCAGTATTTT
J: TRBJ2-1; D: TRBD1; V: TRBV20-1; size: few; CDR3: CSATTDRALRNEQFF; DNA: TGCAGTGCTACAACGGACAGGGCCCTCCGCAATGAGCAGTTCTTC